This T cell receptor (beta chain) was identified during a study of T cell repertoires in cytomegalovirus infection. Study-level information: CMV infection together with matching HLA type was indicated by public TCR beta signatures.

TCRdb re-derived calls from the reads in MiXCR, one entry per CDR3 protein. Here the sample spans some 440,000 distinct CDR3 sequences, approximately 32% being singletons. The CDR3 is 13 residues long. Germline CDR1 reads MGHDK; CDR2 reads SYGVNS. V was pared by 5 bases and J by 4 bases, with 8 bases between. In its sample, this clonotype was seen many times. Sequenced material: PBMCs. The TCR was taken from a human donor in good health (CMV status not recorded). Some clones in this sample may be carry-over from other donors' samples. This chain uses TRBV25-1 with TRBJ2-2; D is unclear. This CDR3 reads CASSYRFTGELFF. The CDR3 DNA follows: TGTGCCAGCAGTTATAGGTTCACCGGGGAGCTGTTTTTT.